This T cell receptor beta chain was documented in a study of blood T cell repertoires in COVID-19. Study-wide context: Samples representing acute and convalescent COVID-19 were sourced from the United States, Italy and Spain. PBMCs, B-cell-depleted T cells, or T cells provided the cDNA or gDNA that made up the material.

The CDR3 covers 16 residues. CDR1 and CDR2 (germline): LGHDT, YNNKEL (reference sequence). Trimming cost V 2 bases and J 9 bases; bases outside gene matches: 11. Authors' analysis steps: From reference gene primer amplification, estimates of nucleated cell counts were derived. Profiled with immunoSEQ multiplex PCR; TCRdb holds only in-frame clones, not every one. V, J and clone size reflect that table, while D and trimming were determined from the DNA. Of a few hundred thousand clones listed, about 87% are singletons. The receptor was isolated from a man in his 60s with acute or convalescent COVID-19. The sequencing sample was made of peripheral blood. V usage is TRBV3-1 (or the pseudogene TRBV3-2) and J usage is TRBJ2-5, with 11 bases aligning to TRBD2. The DNA of the CDR3 is TGTGCCAGCAGCCAATATAGCGGGGGGGCCGATGAGGCCCAGTACTTC. Translation gives CASSQYSGGADEAQYF.